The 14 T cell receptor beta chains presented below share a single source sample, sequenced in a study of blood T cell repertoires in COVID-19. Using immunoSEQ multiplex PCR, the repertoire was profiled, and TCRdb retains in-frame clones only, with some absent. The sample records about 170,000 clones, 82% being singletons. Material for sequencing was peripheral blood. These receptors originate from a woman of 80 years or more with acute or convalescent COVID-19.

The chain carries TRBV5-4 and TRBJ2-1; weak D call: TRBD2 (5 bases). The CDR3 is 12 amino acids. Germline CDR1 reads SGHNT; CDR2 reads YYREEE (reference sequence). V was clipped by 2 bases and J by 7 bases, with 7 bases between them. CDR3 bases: TGTGCCAGCAGCTTTAGCGCAAATGAGCAGTTCTTC. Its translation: CASSFSANEQFF.

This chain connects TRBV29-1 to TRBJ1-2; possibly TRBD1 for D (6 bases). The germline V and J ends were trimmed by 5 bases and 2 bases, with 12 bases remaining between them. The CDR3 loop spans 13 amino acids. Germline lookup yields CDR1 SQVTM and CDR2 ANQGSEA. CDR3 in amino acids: CSVPMRGNYGYTF. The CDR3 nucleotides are TGCAGCGTTCCCATGAGGGGGAACTATGGCTACACCTTC.

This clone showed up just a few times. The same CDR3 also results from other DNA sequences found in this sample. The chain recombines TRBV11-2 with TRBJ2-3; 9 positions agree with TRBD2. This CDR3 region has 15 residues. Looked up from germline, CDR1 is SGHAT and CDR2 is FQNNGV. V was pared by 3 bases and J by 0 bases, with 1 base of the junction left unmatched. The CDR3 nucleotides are TGTGCCAGCAGCTTTAGCGGGAGTAGCACAGATACGCAGTATTTT. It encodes CASSFSGSSTDTQYF.

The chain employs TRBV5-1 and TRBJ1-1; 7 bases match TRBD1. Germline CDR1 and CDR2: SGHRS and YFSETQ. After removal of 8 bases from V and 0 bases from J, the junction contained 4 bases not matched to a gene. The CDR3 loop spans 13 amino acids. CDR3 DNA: TGCGCCAGTGCGACAGGGATGAACACTGAAGCTTTCTTT. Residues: CASATGMNTEAFF.

Written as DNA, the CDR3 is TGTGCCAGTAGTATAAGCGCGACAGGGAACTATGGCTACACCTTC. Translated, it gives CASSISATGNYGYTF. The chain combines TRBV19 with TRBJ1-2; 7 bases align to TRBD1. CDR1 and CDR2 from the germline V gene are LNHDA and SQIVND (reference sequence). The V and J ends lost 2 bases and 2 bases, in that order; junction bases with no gene match: 5. The CDR3 length is 15 residues.

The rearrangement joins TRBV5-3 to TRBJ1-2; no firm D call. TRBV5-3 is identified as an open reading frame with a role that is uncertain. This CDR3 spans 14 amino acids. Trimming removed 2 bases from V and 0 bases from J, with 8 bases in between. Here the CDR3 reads CARSFGGTNYGYTF. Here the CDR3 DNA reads TGTGCCAGAAGCTTTGGCGGAACTAACTATGGCTACACCTTC.

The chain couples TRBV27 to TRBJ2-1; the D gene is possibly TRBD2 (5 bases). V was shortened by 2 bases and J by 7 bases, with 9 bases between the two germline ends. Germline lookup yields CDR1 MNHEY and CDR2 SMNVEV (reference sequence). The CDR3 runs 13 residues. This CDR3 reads CASSLLLANEQFF. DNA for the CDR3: TGTGCCAGCAGTTTACTCCTAGCTAATGAGCAGTTCTTC.

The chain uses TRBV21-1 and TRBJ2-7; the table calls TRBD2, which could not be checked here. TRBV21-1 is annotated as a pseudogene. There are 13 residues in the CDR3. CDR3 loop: CASSNCGSYEQYF. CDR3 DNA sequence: TGTGCCAGCAGCAACTGCGGGAGCTACGAGCAGTACTTC.

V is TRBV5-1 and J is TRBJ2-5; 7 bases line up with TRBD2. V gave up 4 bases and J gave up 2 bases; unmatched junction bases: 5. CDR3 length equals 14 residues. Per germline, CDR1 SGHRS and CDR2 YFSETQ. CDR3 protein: CASSGGSTQETQYF. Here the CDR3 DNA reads TGCGCCAGCAGCGGCGGGAGTACGCAAGAGACCCAGTACTTC.

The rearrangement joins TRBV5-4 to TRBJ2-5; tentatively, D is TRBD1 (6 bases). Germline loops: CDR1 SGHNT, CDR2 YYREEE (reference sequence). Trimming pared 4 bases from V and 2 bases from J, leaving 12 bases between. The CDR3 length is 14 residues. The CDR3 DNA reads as TGTGCCAGCAGCGTCGGGACACAGCAAGAGACCCAGTACTTC. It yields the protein CASSVGTQQETQYF.

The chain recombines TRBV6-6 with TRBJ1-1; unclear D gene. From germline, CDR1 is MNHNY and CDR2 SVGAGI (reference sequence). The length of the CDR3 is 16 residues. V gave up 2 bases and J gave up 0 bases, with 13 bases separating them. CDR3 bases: TGTGCCAGCAGTTACGGGCACGCGGGCATGAACACTGAAGCTTTCTTT. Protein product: CASSYGHAGMNTEAFF.

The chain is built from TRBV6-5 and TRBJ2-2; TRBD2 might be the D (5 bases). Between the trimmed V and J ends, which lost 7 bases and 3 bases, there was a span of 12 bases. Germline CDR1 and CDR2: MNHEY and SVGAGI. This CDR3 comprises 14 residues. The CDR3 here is CASIIGEHTGELFF. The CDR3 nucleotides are TGTGCCAGCATAATCGGGGAGCACACCGGGGAGCTGTTTTTT.

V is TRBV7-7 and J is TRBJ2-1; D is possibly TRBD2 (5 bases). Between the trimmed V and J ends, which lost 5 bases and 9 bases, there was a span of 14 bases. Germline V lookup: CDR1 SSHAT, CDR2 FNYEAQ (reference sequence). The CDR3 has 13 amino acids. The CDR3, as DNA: TGTGCCAGCAGCCCAACGACTATGGGTGAGCAGTTCTTC. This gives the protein CASSPTTMGEQFF.

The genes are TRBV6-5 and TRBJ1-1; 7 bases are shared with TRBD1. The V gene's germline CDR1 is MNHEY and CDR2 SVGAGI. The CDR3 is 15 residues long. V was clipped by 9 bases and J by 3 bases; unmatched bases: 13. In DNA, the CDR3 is TGTGCCAGTGACAGGGAAAGTCGGTCGGACACTGAAGCTTTCTTT. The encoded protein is CASDRESRSDTEAFF.